The clone carrying this T cell receptor beta chain came up once. Reverse transcription of roughly 0.5 to 1 ug RNA was carried out with random hexamers. TCRdb reanalysed the immunoSEQ multiplex PCR reads using MiXCR and keeps one entry per CDR3 protein. The sample consists of some 58,000 distinct CDR3 sequences, roughly 94% of them appearing once. The sample belongs to a study of CD8 T cells in Susac syndrome. CDR3 length: 15 residues. V was cut by 5 bases and J by 5 bases, with 16 bases left in between. The clonotype originates from a human donor with Susac syndrome. The chain is built from TRBV12-3 or TRBV12-4 and TRBJ2-1, with D perhaps TRBD2 (5 bases). Source material: CD8+ T cells from PBMCs. CDR3 sequence (DNA): TGTGCCAGCAGTCCACCGGGGTTATACCACAATGAGCAGTTCTTC. This translates into CASSPPGLYHNEQFF.